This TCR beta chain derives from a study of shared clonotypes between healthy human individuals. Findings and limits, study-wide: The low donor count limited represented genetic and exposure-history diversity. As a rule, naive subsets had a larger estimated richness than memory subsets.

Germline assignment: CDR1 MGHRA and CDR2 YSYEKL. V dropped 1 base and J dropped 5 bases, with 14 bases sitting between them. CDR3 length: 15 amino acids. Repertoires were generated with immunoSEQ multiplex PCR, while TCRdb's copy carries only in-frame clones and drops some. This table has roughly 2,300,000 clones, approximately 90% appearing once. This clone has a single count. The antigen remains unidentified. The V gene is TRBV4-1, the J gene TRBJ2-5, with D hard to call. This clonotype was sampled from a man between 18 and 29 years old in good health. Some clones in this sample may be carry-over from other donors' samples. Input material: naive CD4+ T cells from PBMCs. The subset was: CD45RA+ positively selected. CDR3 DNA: TGCGCCAGCAGCCAAGTAGGCAGCCCTTGGGAGACCCAGTACTTC. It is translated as CASSQVGSPWETQYF.